Below are 28 T cell receptor beta chains sequenced from a single sample in a study of beta chain features in type 1 diabetes. Overall study results and limits: TCRB CDR3s from Type 1 diabetes patients were moderately but significantly shorter in all four CD4+ subsets.

What was sequenced were expressed TCRB transcripts, since all of the isolated RNA had been reverse transcribed. Sequencing was performed with immunoSEQ multiplex PCR; in TCRdb, only in-frame clones are kept and a portion is missing. This sample has around 650,000 clones, with around an eighth found just once. Antigen specificity for these receptors is unknown. The sample consisted of naive CD4+ T cells from blood. Receptors were obtained from a man aged 25 to 40 with type 1 diabetes.

V usage is TRBV28 and J usage is TRBJ1-5; 7 positions agree with TRBD1. Germline CDR1 reads MDHEN; CDR2 reads SYDVKM. Unmatched junction bases numbered 13, after V lost 5 bases and J lost 9 bases. The CDR3 has 15 amino acids. CDR3 nucleotide sequence: TGTGCCAGCAGTCTTGCCGGACAGGCACTGTCGCCCCAGCATTTT. Encoded protein: CASSLAGQALSPQHF.

This clone was counted between two and nine times. CDR3: CASSPPGQVYGYTF. DNA for the CDR3: TGTGCCAGCAGTCCCCCGGGGCAGGTATATGGCTACACCTTC. V is TRBV7-2 and J is TRBJ1-2; maybe TRBD1 (5 bases). Per germline, CDR1 SGHTA and CDR2 FQGNSA. V was trimmed by 6 bases and J by 5 bases, leaving 16 bases between them. The CDR3 consists of 14 residues.

This clone was found a few times. The rearrangement joins TRBV7-2 to TRBJ2-2; no reliable D call. The CDR3 covers 11 residues. Looked up from germline, CDR1 is SGHTA and CDR2 is FQGNSA. The V gene lost 1 base and the J gene lost 10 bases, with 4 bases spanning the gap. The CDR3 sequence: CASSLGTELFF. CDR3 coding DNA: TGTGCCAGCAGCTTAGGGACGGAGCTGTTTTTT.

The table lists this clone with a few counts. This sequence joins TRBV10-3 and TRBJ2-3, with D perhaps assigned TRBD1 or TRBD2 (5 bases each). V was trimmed by 4 bases and J by 8 bases, leaving 22 bases between them. CDR1 ENHRY and CDR2 SYGVKD come from the germline V gene. This CDR3 has 16 residues. The CDR3: CAISGYSSPGRGTQYF. The DNA of the CDR3 is TGTGCCATCAGTGGTTACAGTTCCCCGGGGCGTGGTACGCAGTATTTT.

This clone was counted only a few times. J is TRBJ2-3 and V is TRBV21-1; the table's D call, TRBD2, has no DNA check behind it. TRBV21-1 is labeled a pseudogene. The CDR3 sequence is 14 residues long. CDR3: CASSIERATDTQYF. The CDR3 DNA reads as TGTGCCAGCAGCATAGAGAGGGCGACAGATACGCAGTATTTT.

The chain couples TRBV10-3 to TRBJ2-7, with 8 bases matching TRBD1. CDR3 length: 12 residues. The junction had 4 bases not matched to a gene; V was cut back by 6 bases and J by 6 bases. Germline values: CDR1 ENHRY, CDR2 SYGVKD. CDR3 DNA: TGTGCCATCAGCACAACAGGGGGCGAGCAGTACTTC. Translation: CAISTTGGEQYF.

This clone has more than one count but fewer than ten. CDR3 residues: CASITGGGNQPQHF. In DNA, the CDR3 is TGTGCCAGCATTACAGGGGGCGGCAATCAGCCCCAGCATTTT. The V and J genes are TRBV28 and TRBJ1-5; 9 bases fit TRBD1. Trimming cost V 7 bases and J 2 bases; bases outside gene matches: 3. Germline CDR1 is MDHEN and CDR2 is SYDVKM. The CDR3 has 14 amino acids.

This clone has only a few counts. The chain is built from TRBV6-6 and TRBJ2-3; D uncertain. The CDR3 is 15 amino acids. Deletions cut 2 bases from V and 0 bases from J, with 9 bases between. Germline CDR1 MNHNY, CDR2 SVGAGI (reference sequence). The CDR3 sequence is CASSYHTLSTDTQYF. The DNA for the CDR3 is TGTGCCAGCAGTTACCACACCCTTAGCACAGATACGCAGTATTTT.

This clone was detected a few times. Other nucleotide sequences in the sample specify the same CDR3. The rearrangement links TRBV18 to TRBJ1-5; 8 bases align to TRBD1. The germline gives CDR1 KGHSH, CDR2 LQKENI. V gave up 6 bases and J gave up 6 bases; unmatched junction bases: 7. CDR3 length equals 14 residues. DNA of the CDR3: TGTGCCAGCTCTCCGTCAGGGGGCGGTCAGCCCCAGCATTTT. It codes for CASSPSGGGQPQHF.

This clone occurred a few times. V is TRBV28 and J is TRBJ2-7, with D possibly being TRBD1 (5 bases). Per germline, CDR1 MDHEN and CDR2 SYDVKM. Trimming took off 7 bases at V and 12 bases at J, with 22 bases between the two ends. This CDR3 is 13 amino acids long. The CDR3 coding sequence is TGTGCCAGCACATATGGGGCGGCACGAGATCCGTACTTC. Amino acids: CASTYGAARDPYF.

This chain uses TRBV7-9 with TRBJ2-7; 8 nucleotides align to TRBD1. The CDR3 consists of 14 residues. Germline-derived CDR1 and CDR2 are SEHNR and FQNEAQ (reference sequence). J was trimmed by 7 bases and V by 4 bases; bases with no gene match: 9. CDR3 sequence (DNA): TGTGCCAGCAGCTCGACAGGGGCCATTGGGGAGCAGTACTTC. This gives the protein CASSSTGAIGEQYF.

This clone was counted only a few times. The chain recombines TRBV2 with TRBJ2-5; D possibly corresponds to TRBD1 (6 bases). This CDR3 has 14 residues. Trimming pared 6 bases from V and 0 bases from J, leaving 11 bases between. The germline CDR1 and CDR2 sequences are SNHLY and FYNNEI. CDR3 DNA: TGTGCCAGCAGGGGCGACAGGTACCAAGAGACCCAGTACTTC. Translation gives CASRGDRYQETQYF. Full variable domain (outside the CDR3, taken from reference TRBV2 and TRBJ2-5): EPEVTQTPSHQVTQMGQEVILRCVPISNHLYFYWYRQILGQKVEFLVSFYNNEISEKSEIFDDQFSVERPDGSNFTLKIRSTKLEDSAMYFCASRGDRYQETQYFGPGTRLLVL.

V usage is TRBV7-6 and J usage is TRBJ2-7; TRBD1 matches at 7 bases. CDR3 length: 15 residues. Germline values: CDR1 SGHVS, CDR2 FNYEAQ. With V trimmed by 3 bases and J by 1 base, 6 bases remained unmatched. The DNA for the CDR3 is TGTGCCAGCAGCTTGCGAGGGGGCCTTTCCTACGAGCAGTACTTC. It specifies CASSLRGGLSYEQYF.

This clone occurred a few times. The chain is built from TRBV28 and TRBJ1-2; no clear D gene. Germline V gene data show CDR1 as MDHEN and CDR2 as SYDVKM. Trimming took off 6 bases at V and 8 bases at J, with 16 bases between the two ends. This CDR3 has 13 amino acids. CDR3 DNA: TGTGCCAGCAGCACGGGTTTCTCCCGGGGCTACACCTTC. As protein: CASSTGFSRGYTF.

Remarks on this clone: This CDR3 is also generated by other DNA sequences in the sample. This chain connects TRBV7-2 to TRBJ2-1, with unresolved D. This CDR3 region has 11 residues. Trimming cost V 2 bases and J 7 bases, with 3 bases left between them. The V gene's germline CDR1 is SGHTA and CDR2 FQGNSA. The CDR3 protein is CASSLRNEQFF. Written as DNA, the CDR3 is TGTGCCAGCAGCTTAAGGAATGAGCAGTTCTTC. Supplemented by reference TRBV7-2 and TRBJ2-1, the full variable domain reads GAGVSQSPSNKVTEKGKDVELRCDPISGHTALYWYRQSLGQGLEFLIYFQGNSAPDKSGLPSDRFSAERTGGSVSTLTIQRTQQEDSAVYLCASSLRNEQFFGPGTRLTVL.

Ten or more counts support this clone. The chain carries TRBV30 and TRBJ1-6, with TRBD1 as a possible D gene (5 bases). Germline V gives CDR1 GTSNPN, CDR2 SVGIG (reference sequence). CDR3 length: 15 amino acids. V was trimmed by 0 bases and J by 7 bases, leaving 13 bases between them. CDR3 sequence (DNA): TGTGCCTGGAGTGTACGGCAGGGTGGGAATTCACCCCTCCACTTT. This encodes CAWSVRQGGNSPLHF.

V usage is TRBV30 and J usage is TRBJ2-1; TRBD1 aligns across 8 bases. The CDR3 extends over 13 amino acids. V dropped 0 bases and J dropped 9; count of bases not matched to a gene: 4. CDR1 is GTSNPN and CDR2 is SVGIG in the germline V gene (reference sequence). The CDR3 sequence is CAWSVQGVSEQFF. DNA for the CDR3: TGTGCCTGGAGTGTACAGGGGGTCAGTGAGCAGTTCTTC.

The CDR3 loop is CASSLDAPRKLFF. The CDR3 DNA sequence: TGTGCCAGCAGCTTAGATGCCCCCCGGAAACTGTTTTTT. The chain employs TRBV11-2 and TRBJ1-4; D gene uncertain. Germline lookup yields CDR1 SGHAT and CDR2 FQNNGV. Deletions cut 0 bases from V and 11 bases from J, with 10 bases between. This CDR3 is 13 amino acids long.

As for this clone: Other DNA sequences in this specimen translate into the identical CDR3. The chain has TRBV30 and TRBJ2-5, with D possibly matching TRBD2 (5 bases). V was trimmed by 1 base and J by 5 bases, leaving 8 bases between them. CDR1 is GTSNPN and CDR2 is SVGIG in the germline V gene (reference sequence). The CDR3 spans 12 residues. CDR3: CAWSEGGETQYF. The CDR3, as DNA: TGTGCCTGGAGTGAAGGCGGGGAGACCCAGTACTTC.

The V call is TRBV2, the J call TRBJ1-5; D ambiguous. This CDR3 has 13 residues. Germline V gene data show CDR1 as SNHLY and CDR2 as FYNNEI. Trimming took 7 bases from V and 7 from J, leaving 14 bases between them. In DNA, the CDR3 is TGTGCCAGCACGACGGAGGGCGGACAGCCCCAGCATTTT. It yields the protein CASTTEGGQPQHF.

V and J are TRBV4-3 and TRBJ1-6; possible D gene TRBD1, 6 bases. Germline-derived CDR1 and CDR2 are LGHNA and YSLEER. The CDR3 spans 15 residues. Trimming stripped 1 base from V and 4 bases from J, with 8 bases between. The CDR3 region has the DNA TGCGCCAGCAGCCAAGCGGACAGTTATAATTCACCCCTCCACTTT. This sequence encodes CASSQADSYNSPLHF.

This clone was seen a few times. The chain joins TRBV27 to TRBJ2-3; D remains ambiguous. The V end was cut by 5 bases, the J end by 5 bases, with 11 bases between. CDR3 length: 13 residues. Germline V gene sequence: CDR1 MNHEY, CDR2 SMNVEV (reference sequence). The CDR3 bases are TGTGCCAGCAGTAACGAGGACGGAGATACGCAGTATTTT. As protein: CASSNEDGDTQYF.

This clone was observed a few times. The V and J genes are TRBV21-1 and TRBJ1-5; the table calls TRBD1, which could not be checked here. TRBV21-1 is listed as a pseudogene. The CDR3 runs to 18 residues. Here the CDR3 DNA reads TGTGCCAGCAGCAACGAGGGGACAGGTCACAATAGCAATCAGCCCCAGCATTTT. Amino acids: CASSNEGTGHNSNQPQHF.

This clone was seen more than once but under ten times. Here the CDR3 reads CASSIGTGVAYNEQFF. As DNA, the CDR3 is TGCGCCAGCAGCATCGGGACAGGGGTGGCCTACAATGAGCAGTTCTTC. This chain uses TRBV5-1 with TRBJ2-1; 10 nucleotides agree with TRBD1. V was clipped by 4 bases and J by 2 bases; unmatched bases: 6. This CDR3 comprises 16 residues. The V gene's germline CDR1 is SGHRS and CDR2 YFSETQ.

This chain joins TRBV7-2 and TRBJ2-1, with D uncertain. Trimming removed 5 bases at V and 7 bases at J, with 15 bases between. Per germline, CDR1 SGHTA and CDR2 FQGNSA. The CDR3 totals 14 residues. CDR3 region: CASSPLNQANEQFF. CDR3 bases: TGTGCCAGCAGCCCGCTGAATCAGGCGAATGAGCAGTTCTTC.

V is TRBV29-1 and J is TRBJ2-3, with TRBD2 identical over 7 bases. V lost 4 bases and J lost 6; bases outside the gene matches: 13. Germline loops: CDR1 SQVTM, CDR2 ANQGSEA. This CDR3 contains 15 residues. The CDR3 here is CSVGPQGRAGDTQYF. CDR3 in DNA: TGCAGCGTTGGGCCCCAAGGGAGGGCCGGGGATACGCAGTATTTT.

This clone was found a few times. The chain carries TRBV5-1 and TRBJ1-2; D may be TRBD1 (5 bases). V was trimmed by 3 bases and J by 7 bases, leaving 13 bases between them. The length of the CDR3 is 13 residues. Germline assignment: CDR1 SGHRS and CDR2 YFSETQ. The CDR3 protein is CASSWDSHGGYTF. Written as DNA, the CDR3 is TGCGCCAGCAGCTGGGACTCCCATGGTGGCTACACCTTC.

This clone has just a few counts. V usage is TRBV7-3 and J usage is TRBJ2-3; 14 bases are shared with TRBD2. V was clipped by 5 bases and J by 7 bases; unmatched bases: 5. This CDR3 is built from 15 residues. Germline assignment: CDR1 SGHTA and CDR2 FQGTGA. The CDR3 bases are TGTGCCAGCAGCGTAGGGACTAGCGGGGGCCATACGCAGTATTTT. The encoded protein is CASSVGTSGGHTQYF. The whole variable domain, remainder taken from reference TRBV7-3 and TRBJ2-3, is GAGVSQTPSNKVTEKGKYVELRCDPISGHTALYWYRQSLGQGPEFLIYFQGTGAADDSGLPNDRFFAVRPEGSVSTLKIQRTERGDSAVYLCASSVGTSGGHTQYFGPGTRLTVL.